Presented here are 23 T cell receptor beta chains from one specimen sequenced in a study of cytomegalovirus exposure and HLA in healthy donors. 60 Vbeta and 13 Jbeta primers were used in PCR. Profiling relied on immunoSEQ multiplex PCR, and the TCRdb table lists in-frame clones only, not all of them. Of 180,000 or so clones listed, around 80% are singletons. Source material: PBMCs. Receptors originate from a woman aged 50 to 60 in good health and CMV-seropositive.

Concerning this clone itself: Its ends do not fully match the called genes, so a read error is possible. The V call is TRBV7-7, the J call TRBJ2-5; TRBD1 agrees at 8 bases. Germline CDR1 is SSHAT and CDR2 is FNYEAQ (reference sequence). The CDR3 is 14 amino acids. The CDR3 nucleotides read TGTGCTAGCAGCTTGACAGGGGAGCAAGAGACCCAGTACTTC. Translated, it gives CASSLTGEQETQYF. The full variable domain, with the rest looked up from reference TRBV7-7 and TRBJ2-5, is GAGVSQSPRYKVTKRGQDVTLRCDPISSHATLYWYQQALGQGPEFLTYFNYEAQPDKSGLPSDRFSAERPEGSISTLTIQRTEQRDSAMYRCASSLTGEQETQYFGPGTRLLVL.

This chain links TRBV27 with TRBJ2-7; perhaps TRBD2 as D (6 bases). V lost 5 bases and J 0 bases, leaving 11 bases between the germline ends. The CDR3 covers 14 residues. CDR1 MNHEY and CDR2 SMNVEV come from the germline V gene (reference sequence). The CDR3 DNA sequence: TGTGCCAGCAGTAGGGGACTTTTCTCCTACGAGCAGTACTTC. It yields the protein CASSRGLFSYEQYF.

This chain joins TRBV21-1 and TRBJ2-5; no DNA check was done on the table's D call, TRBD2. The end of the DNA aligns better with TRBJ2-7, so the J call may be wrong. TRBV21-1 is shown as a pseudogene. The CDR3 is made up of 13 amino acids. CDR3 in amino acids: CASSIPTDYEQYF. CDR3 nucleotides: TGTGCCAGCAGCATACCCACAGACTACGAGCAGTACTTC.

There are a few counts of this clone. The V gene is TRBV6-4, the J gene TRBJ2-6; D gene unclear. Trimming removed 2 bases at V and 0 bases at J, with 5 bases between. This CDR3 contains 15 residues. Germline CDR1 MRHNA, CDR2 SNTAGT. The CDR3 sequence is CASSDTYSGANVLTF. CDR3 DNA: TGTGCCAGCAGTGACACCTACTCTGGGGCCAACGTCCTGACTTTC.

This chain joins TRBV7-9 and TRBJ2-3; a weak D match, TRBD2 (5 bases). This CDR3 spans 15 amino acids. Trimming took off 1 base at V and 5 bases at J, with 13 bases between the two ends. The V gene's germline CDR1 is SEHNR and CDR2 FQNEAQ (reference sequence). The CDR3 sequence is CASSLDATEGDTQYF. CDR3 in DNA: TGTGCCAGCAGCTTAGACGCCACCGAGGGAGATACGCAGTATTTT.

This chain connects TRBV28 to TRBJ1-2; D possibly corresponds to TRBD1 (5 bases). Trimming stripped 10 bases from V and 12 bases from J, with 27 bases between. This CDR3 is built from 14 residues. Germline CDR1 reads MDHEN; CDR2 reads SYDVKM. The CDR3: CATSPAGRITADTF. The CDR3 DNA reads as TGTGCCACCTCGCCCGCGGGACGGATTACGGCCGACACCTTC.

The rearrangement joins TRBV12-5 to TRBJ2-2; TRBD2 aligns across 7 bases. CDR1 LGHNT and CDR2 FRNRAP come from the germline V gene. The ends lost 6 bases at V and 2 bases at J; junction bases unmatched: 3. The CDR3 contains 14 residues. The chain's CDR3 is CASGASGNTGELFF. As DNA, the CDR3 is TGTGCTAGTGGGGCTAGCGGTAACACCGGGGAGCTGTTTTTT.

This clone was observed a handful of times. This rearrangement joins TRBV6-5 to TRBJ2-5; D might be TRBD2 (5 bases). V was pared by 7 bases and J by 5 bases, with 14 bases between. The CDR3 loop spans 13 amino acids. CDR1 is MNHEY and CDR2 is SVGAGI in the germline V gene. The CDR3 reads CASTRVGGETQYF. Here the CDR3 DNA reads TGTGCCAGCACGAGGGTAGGCGGGGAGACCCAGTACTTC.

The chain has TRBV9 and TRBJ2-7, with D possibly being TRBD1 (6 bases). The CDR3 contains 15 residues. Germline V gene sequence: CDR1 SGDLS, CDR2 YYNGEE. V was shortened by 4 bases and J by 9 bases, with 23 bases between the two germline ends. The CDR3 loop reads CASSPSGASHQGQYF. The CDR3 DNA reads TGTGCCAGCAGCCCCTCAGGGGCCAGCCATCAAGGGCAGTACTTC.

The V call is TRBV28, the J call TRBJ1-5; no clear D. Germline values: CDR1 MDHEN, CDR2 SYDVKM. This CDR3 is 15 amino acids long. V was trimmed by 3 bases and J by 11 bases, leaving 20 bases between them. CDR3 sequence reads: CASSFVNEAAWAQHF. The CDR3 nucleotides read TGTGCCAGCAGTTTTGTTAACGAAGCGGCCTGGGCCCAGCATTTT.

The chain has TRBV4-2 and TRBJ2-1; D may be TRBD1 (7 bases). With 0 bases removed from V and 4 bases from J, the gap between germline ends came to 13 bases. Germline V lookup: CDR1 LGHNA, CDR2 YNFKEQ. The CDR3 has 16 amino acids. CDR3 amino acids: CASSQDGGTVYNEQFF. CDR3 in DNA: TGTGCCAGCAGCCAAGATGGGGGGACAGTTTACAATGAGCAGTTCTTC.

This chain links TRBV2 with TRBJ2-1, with 9 bases matching TRBD2. Germline V CDR1 and CDR2: SNHLY, FYNNEI. The CDR3 covers 14 residues. Unmatched junction bases numbered 2, after V lost 8 bases and J lost 0 bases. CDR3 region: CASALAGSYNEQFF. DNA for the CDR3: TGTGCCAGCGCACTAGCGGGCTCCTACAATGAGCAGTTCTTC.

The chain links TRBV4-2 to TRBJ2-1, with 12 nucleotides matching TRBD2. In germline, CDR1 is LGHNA, CDR2 YNFKEQ. The CDR3 has 16 amino acids. V shed 4 bases and J 5 bases; nucleotides not matched to a gene: 6. The CDR3 DNA reads TGTGCCAGCAGCCGACTAGCGGGAGTTCAGGACAATGAGCAGTTCTTC. Its protein is CASSRLAGVQDNEQFF.

This clone was seen a few times. The chain combines TRBV10-3 with TRBJ2-3; TRBD2 matches 8 bases. The germline CDR1 and CDR2 sequences are ENHRY and SYGVKD. Trimming cost V 6 bases and J 4 bases; bases outside gene matches: 9. The CDR3 runs to 15 residues. The CDR3 bases are TGTGCCATCAGCCGAGGTAGCGGGAACCCAGATACGCAGTATTTT. Translation: CAISRGSGNPDTQYF.

A few counts support this clone. The V gene is TRBV6-4, the J gene TRBJ2-3; tentatively, D is TRBD1 (5 bases). Germline V CDR1 and CDR2: MRHNA, SNTAGT. The length of the CDR3 is 14 residues. Trimming stripped 3 bases from V and 1 base from J, with 8 bases between. Here the CDR3 DNA reads TGTGCCAGCAGTGAGAAAGGGGGCACAGATACGCAGTATTTT. Protein product: CASSEKGGTDTQYF.

V gene TRBV2 combines with J gene TRBJ1-1; TRBD1 matches at 10 bases. The CDR3 loop spans 14 amino acids. J lost 4 bases, V lost 4 bases, and 3 bases had no gene match. Per the germline V gene, CDR1 is SNHLY and CDR2 is FYNNEI. CDR3 protein: CASSGQGAGTEAFF. The CDR3 nucleotides read TGTGCCAGCAGTGGACAGGGGGCCGGCACTGAAGCTTTCTTT.

The chain couples TRBV11-2 to TRBJ2-7, with D possibly matching TRBD2 (5 bases). With 2 bases removed from V and 0 bases from J, the gap between germline ends came to 8 bases. This CDR3 region has 14 residues. CDR1 and CDR2 (germline): SGHAT, FQNNGV. DNA for the CDR3: TGTGCCAGCAGCTTAAGCGGTAGCTCCTACGAGCAGTACTTC. It is translated as CASSLSGSSYEQYF.

The CDR3 bases are TGTGCCAGTAGTATCTTTACGCTAGCGGGAGAGTACGAGCAGTACTTC. Encoded protein: CASSIFTLAGEYEQYF. This chain joins TRBV19 and TRBJ2-7; 10 bases agree with TRBD2. CDR1 is LNHDA, CDR2 SQIVND, per germline (reference sequence). J gave up 4 bases and V 3 bases, and 9 bases lay outside the gene matches. This CDR3 spans 16 amino acids.

This rearrangement joins TRBV10-3 to TRBJ1-2; a weak D match, TRBD1 (5 bases). Trimming left V 4 bases short and J 7 bases short, with 16 bases between. There are 14 residues in the CDR3. Germline loops: CDR1 ENHRY, CDR2 SYGVKD. The CDR3 loop reads CAISATQGGSGYTF. The DNA of the CDR3 is TGTGCCATCAGTGCCACGCAGGGAGGCAGTGGCTACACCTTC.

The rearrangement uses TRBV4-1 and TRBJ2-5, with D uncertain. The V end was cut by 1 base, the J end by 4 bases, with 10 bases between. Germline loops: CDR1 MGHRA, CDR2 YSYEKL. The CDR3 length is 14 residues. Here the CDR3 DNA reads TGCGCCAGCAGCCAAGGTTTAGTTTTAGAGACCCAGTACTTC. It encodes CASSQGLVLETQYF.

The chain has TRBV6-1 and TRBJ1-2; no definite D call. CDR3 length equals 13 residues. Per the germline V gene, CDR1 is MNHNS and CDR2 is SASEGT. V shed 5 bases and J shed 3 bases, with 10 bases lying between them. CDR3 sequence (DNA): TGTGCCAGCAGTAGGCGGAGCTACTATGGCTACACCTTC. It specifies CASSRRSYYGYTF.

The chain carries TRBV11-2 and TRBJ2-1; 10 nucleotides line up with TRBD2. Trimming took 0 bases from V and 9 from J; bases not matched to a gene: 11. The germline V gene has CDR1 SGHAT and CDR2 FQNNGV. This CDR3 comprises 17 residues. CDR3 residues: CASSLDLGASGRSEQFF. In DNA form, the CDR3 reads TGTGCCAGCAGCTTAGATCTAGGAGCTAGCGGGAGAAGTGAGCAGTTCTTC. The full variable domain, in which reference TRBV11-2 and TRBJ2-1 provide the parts outside the CDR3, is EAGVAQSPRYKIIEKRQSVAFWCNPISGHATLYWYQQILGQGPKLLIQFQNNGVVDDSQLPKDRFSAERLKGVDSTLKIQPAKLEDSAVYLCASSLDLGASGRSEQFFGPGTRLTVL.

As concerns this clone: At one end, the junction sequence differs from germline, possibly due to a read error. The chain has TRBV7-9 and TRBJ1-1; D gene ambiguous. This CDR3 has 14 residues. Germline CDR1 SEHNR, CDR2 FQNEAQ (reference sequence). The CDR3 reads CSSSLEQQNTEAFF. CDR3 bases: TGTTCCAGCAGCTTAGAACAGCAGAACACTGAAGCTTTCTTT.